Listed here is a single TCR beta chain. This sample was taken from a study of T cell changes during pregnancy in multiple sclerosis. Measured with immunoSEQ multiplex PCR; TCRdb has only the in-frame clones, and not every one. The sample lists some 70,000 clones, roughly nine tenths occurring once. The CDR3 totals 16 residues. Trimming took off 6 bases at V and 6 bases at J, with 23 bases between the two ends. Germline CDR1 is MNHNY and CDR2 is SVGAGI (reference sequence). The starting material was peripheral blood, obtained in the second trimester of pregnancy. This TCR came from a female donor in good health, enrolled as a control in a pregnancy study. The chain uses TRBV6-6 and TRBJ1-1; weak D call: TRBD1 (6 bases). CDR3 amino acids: CASSTTTGTLVPEAFF. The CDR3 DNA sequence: TGTGCCAGCAGCACCACTACCGGGACATTAGTCCCTGAAGCTTTCTTT.